This T cell receptor beta chain is from a study of post-analysis software for immune sequencing data. Study-wide points: Relative to controls, patients with multiple sclerosis showed significantly lower normalized Chao1 diversity. TRBV5-6, TRBV5-1 and TRBV20-1 were among roughly 5 TRBV segments more frequent in patients than controls.

The CDR3 sequence is 16 residues long. Germline V gene sequence: CDR1 MGHRA, CDR2 YSYEKL. V dropped 0 bases and J dropped 3; count of bases not matched to a gene: 3. Included in the TCR beta cDNA libraries were unique molecular identifiers. T cells numbering about 0.85 to 10 million yielded cDNA molecules that totaled some 500,000. TCRdb itself ran the PCR reads through MiXCR, one entry per CDR3 protein. The table shows more than 500,000 distinct CDR3 sequences, with 34% occurring only once. With respect to this clonotype: Its target is unknown.

The chain has TRBV4-1 and TRBJ2-7, with 12 nucleotides matching TRBD2. The sequenced sample consisted of blood. The source is a girl aged 2-17 years with multiple sclerosis. CDR3 amino acids: CASSQETSGGNYEQYF. As DNA, the CDR3 is TGCGCCAGCAGCCAAGAGACTAGCGGGGGCAACTACGAGCAGTACTTC.